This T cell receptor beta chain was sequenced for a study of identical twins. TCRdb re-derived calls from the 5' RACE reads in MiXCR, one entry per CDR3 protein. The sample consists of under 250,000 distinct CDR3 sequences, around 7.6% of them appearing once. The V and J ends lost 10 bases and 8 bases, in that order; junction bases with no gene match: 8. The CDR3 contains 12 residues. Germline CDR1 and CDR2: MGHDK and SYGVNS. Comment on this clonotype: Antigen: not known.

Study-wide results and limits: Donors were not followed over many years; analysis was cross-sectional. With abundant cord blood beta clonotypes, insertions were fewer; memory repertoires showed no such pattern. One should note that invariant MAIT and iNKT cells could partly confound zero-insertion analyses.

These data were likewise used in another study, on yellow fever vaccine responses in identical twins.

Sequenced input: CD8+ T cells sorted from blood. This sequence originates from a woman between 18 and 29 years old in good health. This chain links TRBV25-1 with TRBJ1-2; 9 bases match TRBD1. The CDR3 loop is CATLQGARGYTF. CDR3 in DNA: TGTGCCACCCTACAGGGGGCGCGGGGCTACACCTTC.